What follows are 22 T cell receptor beta chains derived from one specimen sequenced in a study of blood T cell repertoires in COVID-19. This table comes from immunoSEQ multiplex PCR, and its TCRdb copy is limited to in-frame clones, with some not included. The table has a few hundred thousand clones, 87% seen once. Input material: peripheral blood. These receptors were obtained from a woman aged 45 to 65 with acute or convalescent COVID-19.

The V and J genes are TRBV19 and TRBJ1-3; D uncertain. Germline V gene data show CDR1 as LNHDA and CDR2 as SQIVND (reference sequence). CDR3 length: 17 amino acids. V lost 1 base, J lost 0 bases, and 13 bases lay in between. The CDR3 reads CASSIGEAAASGNTIYF. Written as DNA, the CDR3 is TGTGCCAGTAGTATAGGGGAGGCAGCCGCCTCTGGAAACACCATATATTTT.

The chain is built from TRBV28 and TRBJ1-5; D possibly corresponds to TRBD1 (6 bases). Trimming stripped 5 bases from V and 3 bases from J, with 14 bases between. Germline lookup yields CDR1 MDHEN and CDR2 SYDVKM. The CDR3 length is 15 residues. The CDR3 is CASSRETGYNQPQHF. The CDR3, as DNA: TGTGCCAGCAGTAGGGAGACAGGCTACAATCAGCCCCAGCATTTT.

In nucleotides, the CDR3 is TGTGCCAGCAGTTTAAAGCAGGGCACTAATGAAAAACTGTTTTTT. Translated: CASSLKQGTNEKLFF. The rearrangement uses TRBV28 and TRBJ1-4; TRBD1 is a possible D gene (5 bases). The germline V gene has CDR1 MDHEN and CDR2 SYDVKM. The CDR3 loop spans 15 amino acids. V shed 2 bases and J shed 2 bases, with 9 bases lying between them.

The V gene is TRBV5-8, the J gene TRBJ2-1; perhaps TRBD2 as D (6 bases). CDR3 length: 17 residues. V was cut by 0 bases and J by 8 bases, with 21 bases left in between. Germline V lookup: CDR1 SGHTS, CDR2 YDEGEE. CDR3: CASSLVLGGFRPDEQFF. CDR3 in DNA: TGTGCCAGCAGCTTGGTTTTGGGGGGATTCCGGCCCGATGAGCAGTTCTTC.

The chain uses TRBV27 and TRBJ1-3, with D unclear. Germline loops: CDR1 MNHEY, CDR2 SMNVEV (reference sequence). The CDR3 is made up of 13 amino acids. The V end lost 5 bases, the J end lost 4 bases, and 9 bases lay between the germline ends. CDR3 protein: CASSPTPGNTIYF. In DNA form, the CDR3 reads TGTGCCAGCAGTCCTACCCCAGGAAACACCATATATTTT.

The J gene is TRBJ1-6, the V gene TRBV7-2; 10 bases are shared with TRBD1. After removal of 0 bases from V and 11 bases from J, the junction contained 13 bases not matched to a gene. This CDR3 is built from 18 residues. Germline lookup yields CDR1 SGHTA and CDR2 FQGNSA. This chain's CDR3 is CASSLAPYRDRGTTPLHF. The CDR3 DNA sequence: TGTGCCAGCAGCTTAGCTCCTTACCGGGACAGGGGTACGACACCCCTCCACTTT.

The chain combines TRBV5-4 with TRBJ1-4; D is unresolved. V lost 0 bases and J 8 bases, leaving 14 bases between the germline ends. CDR1 is SGHNT, CDR2 YYREEE, per germline (reference sequence). This CDR3 contains 15 residues. The CDR3 region is CASSLVDVGGEKLFF. The CDR3, as DNA: TGTGCCAGCAGCTTGGTGGACGTGGGAGGGGAAAAACTGTTTTTT.

The rearrangement joins TRBV19 to TRBJ2-7, with D possibly matching TRBD2 (6 bases). The CDR3 consists of 16 residues. CDR1 LNHDA and CDR2 SQIVND come from the germline V gene (reference sequence). Between the trimmed V and J ends, which lost 1 base and 2 bases, there was a span of 15 bases. CDR3 residues: CASSIGAGTLTYEQYF. The CDR3 coding sequence is TGTGCCAGTAGTATAGGGGCCGGGACTCTCACCTACGAGCAGTACTTC. The full variable domain, with the rest looked up from reference TRBV19 and TRBJ2-7, is DGGITQSPKYLFRKEGQNVTLSCEQNLNHDAMYWYRQDPGQGLRLIYYSQIVNDFQKGDIAEGYSVSREKKESFPLTVTSAQKNPTAFYLCASSIGAGTLTYEQYFGPGTRLTVT.

V is TRBV15 and J is TRBJ2-1; D remains ambiguous. Trimming left V 2 bases short and J 5 bases short, with 4 bases between. CDR3 length equals 12 residues. Germline V gene data show CDR1 as LNHNV and CDR2 as YYDKDF (reference sequence). The CDR3 region has the DNA TGTGCCACCAGCAGACCCAACAATGAGCAGTTCTTC. Protein product: CATSRPNNEQFF.

The rearrangement uses TRBV11-2 and TRBJ1-2; no definite D call. The V gene's germline CDR1 is SGHAT and CDR2 FQNNGV. V lost 0 bases to trimming and J lost 3 bases, with 5 bases between them. The CDR3 is 13 amino acids. The CDR3: CASSLERDYGYTF. In nucleotides, the CDR3 is TGTGCCAGCAGCTTAGAAAGAGACTATGGCTACACCTTC.

The gene calls are TRBV7-2 and TRBJ1-1, with TRBD1 identical over 8 bases. Germline loops: CDR1 SGHTA, CDR2 FQGNSA. V shed 4 bases, J shed 6 bases, and the junction held 10 bases outside the gene matches. The CDR3 runs to 15 residues. The CDR3 nucleotides are TGTGCCAGCAGCTCTTCGGGACAGGCTTTCGCTGAAGCTTTCTTT. This gives the protein CASSSSGQAFAEAFF.

The CDR3: CASSQDYAGETYEQYF. The CDR3 bases are TGCGCCAGCAGCCAAGATTACGCGGGAGAGACCTACGAGCAGTACTTC. This sequence joins TRBV4-1 and TRBJ2-7; 7 bases map to TRBD2. Germline V gene data show CDR1 as MGHRA and CDR2 as YSYEKL. Losses at the gene ends were 0 bases for V and 2 bases for J; bases not matched to a gene: 7. This CDR3 is 16 amino acids long.

The rearrangement links TRBV7-8 to TRBJ2-1; 7 positions match TRBD1. CDR3 size: 15 residues. V shed 6 bases, J shed 10 bases, and the junction held 15 bases outside the gene matches. CDR1 is SGHVS, CDR2 FQNEAQ, per germline. The chain's CDR3 is CASSDYRGPLQEQFF. Written as DNA, the CDR3 is TGTGCCAGCAGTGACTACAGGGGCCCCCTGCAAGAGCAGTTCTTC.

This clone was recorded only once. The chain carries TRBV7-8 and TRBJ2-5, with 7 nucleotides matching TRBD1. Looked up from germline, CDR1 is SGHVS and CDR2 is FQNEAQ. This CDR3 is 16 amino acids long. The junction had 14 bases not matched to a gene; V was cut back by 5 bases and J by 5 bases. The CDR3, as DNA: TGTGCCAGCAGCATAACAGGGGAAGGGTTTTGGGAGACCCAGTACTTC. Translation: CASSITGEGFWETQYF.

The count of this clone is one. The CDR3 DNA is TGTGCCAGCAGCTTGGGGGGTCCTAACTATGGCTACACCTTC. Its translation is CASSLGGPNYGYTF. The chain links TRBV7-2 to TRBJ1-2; the D gene is possibly TRBD1 (5 bases). Trimming took 3 bases from V and 0 from J, leaving 8 bases between them. CDR3 length: 14 residues. Germline CDR1 SGHTA, CDR2 FQGNSA.

The J gene is TRBJ2-7, the V gene TRBV3-1 (or the pseudogene TRBV3-2), with D maybe TRBD2 (6 bases). CDR3 length: 13 residues. The V end was cut by 1 base, the J end by 6 bases, with 10 bases between. Germline values: CDR1 LGHDT, CDR2 YNNKEL (reference sequence). The CDR3: CASSQGEDSEQYF. CDR3 sequence (DNA): TGTGCCAGCAGCCAAGGGGAGGACTCCGAGCAGTACTTC.

This chain links TRBV24-1 with TRBJ2-1; 7 nucleotides align to TRBD1. Trimming removed 5 bases from V and 4 bases from J; junction bases left unmatched: 7. Germline V lookup: CDR1 KGHDR, CDR2 SFDVKD. CDR3 length: 15 amino acids. The CDR3 DNA is TGTGCCACCAGTGGTTCCGGGACAGCTTACAATGAGCAGTTCTTC. It yields the protein CATSGSGTAYNEQFF.

The DNA for the CDR3 is TGTGCCAGCAGCTCTATGCCGGGACTAGCTTCCTACAATGAGCAGTTCTTC. Its protein is CASSSMPGLASYNEQFF. The chain is built from TRBV3-1 (or the pseudogene TRBV3-2) and TRBJ2-1, with 9 bases that match TRBD2. This CDR3 spans 17 amino acids. V shed 5 bases, J shed 1 base, and the junction held 9 bases outside the gene matches. Germline CDR1 reads LGHDT; CDR2 reads YNNKEL (reference sequence).

V gene TRBV5-1 combines with J gene TRBJ1-2, with 8 bases matching TRBD1. This CDR3 has 14 residues. J was trimmed by 3 bases and V by 4 bases; bases with no gene match: 5. Germline V gene sequence: CDR1 SGHRS, CDR2 YFSETQ. The CDR3 here is CASSPQGAYYGYTF. The CDR3 DNA follows: TGCGCCAGCAGCCCCCAGGGGGCTTACTATGGCTACACCTTC.

The chain is built from TRBV27 and TRBJ2-5, with D perhaps TRBD2 (6 bases). This CDR3 is 12 amino acids long. Trimming left V 8 bases short and J 5 bases short, with 12 bases between. Germline CDR1 and CDR2: MNHEY and SMNVEV (reference sequence). CDR3 amino acids: CASGEGGETQYF. In nucleotides, the CDR3 is TGTGCCAGCGGAGAAGGAGGGGAGACCCAGTACTTC.

This clone showed up just once. V is TRBV7-2 and J is TRBJ2-1; 9 nucleotides line up with TRBD2. Germline CDR1 SGHTA, CDR2 FQGNSA. Germline trimming cut 6 bases from V and 8 bases from J; bases unmatched to any gene: 11. The CDR3 sequence is 15 residues long. CDR3 sequence reads: CASSSLAGVYYEQFF. In nucleotides, the CDR3 is TGTGCCAGCAGTTCTTTAGCGGGAGTTTATTATGAGCAGTTCTTC.

This clone was detected only once. The V call is TRBV27, the J call TRBJ2-3, with 11 bases identical to TRBD2. The CDR3 has 18 residues. Germline-derived CDR1 and CDR2 are MNHEY and SMNVEV (reference sequence). After removal of 7 bases from V and 0 bases from J, the junction contained 12 bases not matched to a gene. The DNA of the CDR3 is TGTGCCAGCACCCCATTTAGCGGGAGGGCCCTGAGCACAGATACGCAGTATTTT. Encoded protein: CASTPFSGRALSTDTQYF.